The TCR beta chain described here comes from a study of T cell responses to AZD1222 COVID-19 vaccine (dated by TCRdb to 2020 to 2022). Broadly, across the study: AZD1222 recipients whose second dose came at about 4 weeks and those whose second dose came at about 12 weeks were combined into one group, since spike-specific TCR depth and breadth did not differ between the two schedules. TCR sequencing covered over 230 trial participants: 200 to 220 given two doses of AZD1222 and 26 given two doses of MenACWY control vaccine. Trial participants were enrolled into age subgroups of 18-55, 56-69 and 70-plus years, which contained about 150, 28 and 57 TCR-sequenced participants, respectively. The full study reports these points: Participants were mostly white British and included more females than males, and it was suggested by the authors that clonal diversity may have been underestimated. In the small 56-69-year group, the increase in depth fell short of significance, most likely because of low power. The vaccine-associated CD4 TCRs covered the entire spike protein, and the dominant responses fell in regions 160-218 and 743-854. Only a handful of AZD1222 recipients were SARS-CoV-2 seropositive at baseline, limiting conclusions about previously exposed vaccinees. Nearly half of unique spike-specific TCRs reportedly recognized epitopes outside regions mutated in the B.1.351 and B.1.1.7 variants. A significant rise in spike-specific TCR breadth and depth was observed after two AZD1222 doses relative to day 0 and relative to MenACWY recipients. Because no day 14 peak-response samples were available, the repertoires could be characterized only after the peak T cell response.

The germline V and J ends show losses of 4 bases and 7 bases respectively, and no gene match explains 13 bases of the junction. Including cysteine and phenylalanine, the CDR3 has 16 amino acids. The only DNA kept is the CDR3, 48 bases in frame from the first base. CDR1 and CDR2 were assigned from the germline V gene as SGHRS and YFSETQ. The time point label corresponds to: baseline before first vaccination. Vaccinee samples came from UK trials COV001 and COV002, including a single-blind randomized controlled phase 2/3 trial of AZD1222 (ChAdOx1 nCoV-19) in healthy adults. For TCRbeta chain sequencing, PBMC samples were collected from trial participants at day 0 and at day 28 after the second dose. For this clone: Its antigen is currently not known. Within one base of it there is no much larger clone, and no base qualities were kept.

The CDR3 regions of human TCRbeta chains were analyzed by immunosequencing. The original pipeline was this. TCRs in the repertoires were compared against a reference library of SARS-CoV-2-specific TCRs that had been generated with the MIRA antigen-specificity platform. Breadth was defined as the fraction of unique TCRs that were SARS-CoV-2-associated. Depth was defined as the fraction of total T cells that were SARS-CoV-2-associated. Using the MIRA data, each spike-specific TCR was assigned both to the spike region to which the TCR was reactive and to a CD4 or CD8 class. Log10-transformed breadth and depth values were compared by one-way ANOVA with Sidak's multiple comparisons tests. TCRdb holds this immuneACCESS table with in-frame rearrangements only. Some clones are missing; in checked studies, unresolved V genes explain under half, and the rest has no known cause. That table gives V, J and clone size, and the DNA gave D and trimming. The sample table records about 120,000 clones; roughly 80% of these occur just once. The ten largest clones add up to around 9.9% of the sample.

The TCR originated in an adult in good health. This sequence uses TRBV5-1 and TRBJ2-2; 7 nucleotides in the junction match TRBD1. Material: peripheral blood, obtained on day 0 of AZD1222 vaccination. The DNA reads TGCGCCAGCAGCCGACTGGACAGGATCGGTGGCGGGGAGCTGTTTTTT. Its amino acids are CASSRLDRIGGGELFF.